A selection of T cell receptor beta chains follows, all from one sample in a study of spatial heterogeneity in lung cancer. TCRdb independently ran MiXCR on the 5' RACE reads; one entry per CDR3 protein. Seen here are about 2,900 distinct CDR3 sequences, approximately 15% observed once, and the top ten hold about 81%. The source material was PBMCs, sampled at surgery. The source of these receptors is a female donor with early-stage non-small cell lung cancer. Both conserved end residues are part of each CDR3. The D gene is left open where the match is weak. Size tells how often a clone was seen (once, few, many) or the class of an expanded clone, and some rows leave it out.

TRBV28	many	TRBJ2-7	13	TRBD2	CAIRTSGDYEQYF	TGTGCCATCAGGACTAGCGGGGACTACGAGCAGTACTTC
TRBV9	many	TRBJ2-1	15	NA	CASSAEPAETHEQFF	TGTGCCAGCAGCGCGGAGCCCGCCGAGACACATGAGCAGTTCTTC
TRBV29-1	NA	TRBJ2-2	15	NA	CSVETQGGSGGELFF	TGCAGCGTTGAGACTCAGGGGGGCAGCGGCGGGGAGCTGTTTTTT
TRBV28	many	TRBJ2-1	16	TRBD2	CASSPLTSGPYNEQFF	TGTGCCAGCAGTCCCCTAACTAGCGGGCCTTACAATGAGCAGTTCTTC
TRBV25-1	medium-sized	TRBJ2-1	17	TRBD1	CASSAPHRDRLYNEQFF	TGTGCCAGCAGTGCACCCCACCGGGACAGACTTTACAATGAGCAGTTCTTC
TRBV9	many	TRBJ2-3	15	TRBD1	CASSVGTVSTDTQYF	TGTGCCAGCAGCGTTGGGACAGTTAGCACAGATACGCAGTATTTT
TRBV24-1	few	TRBJ2-2	15	TRBD1	CATSDRTGGGGELFF	TGTGCCACCAGTGACAGGACAGGGGGCGGCGGGGAGCTGTTTTTT
TRBV29-1	NA	TRBJ1-5	14	NA	CSARDTGFNQPQHF	TGCAGCGCCCGCGATACAGGTTTCAATCAGCCCCAGCATTTT
TRBV5-1	NA	TRBJ2-5	11	NA	CASGAAETQYF	TGCGCCAGCGGAGCAGCAGAGACCCAGTACTTC
TRBV5-1	many	TRBJ2-5	15	TRBD1	CASSAAGTAAETQYF	TGCGCCAGCAGCGCCGCCGGGACAGCGGCAGAGACCCAGTACTTC
TRBV2	few	TRBJ2-7	14	NA	CASSELTRPQVQYF	TGTGCCAGCAGTGAACTGACGAGACCCCAAGTGCAGTACTTC
TRBV6-5	NA	TRBJ1-2	14	NA	CASSYAEANYGYTF	TGTGCCAGCAGTTACGCTGAAGCTAACTATGGCTACACCTTC
TRBV14	many	TRBJ1-2	13	NA	CASSRDGSYGYTF	TGTGCCAGCAGCCGAGACGGTTCCTATGGCTACACCTTC
TRBV20-1	NA	TRBJ2-2	14	TRBD2	CSARSGANTGELFF	TGCAGTGCTAGAAGCGGGGCGAACACCGGGGAGCTGTTTTTT
TRBV5-4	many	TRBJ2-1	15	NA	CASSPSRRDGNEQFF	TGTGCCAGCAGCCCTAGTCGCCGGGACGGCAATGAGCAGTTCTTC
TRBV10-3	NA	TRBJ2-3	13	NA	CAISEPPTRTQYF	TGTGCCATCAGTGAGCCTCCCACTCGAACGCAGTATTTT
TRBV7-9	NA	TRBJ1-1	14	NA	CASSPRTAYTEAFF	TGTGCCAGCAGCCCTCGGACAGCTTACACTGAAGCTTTCTTT
TRBV5-5	many	TRBJ2-1	15	NA	CASSLVGNRGNEQFF	TGTGCCAGCAGCTTAGTGGGCAACCGGGGCAATGAGCAGTTCTTC
TRBV5-4	many	TRBJ2-1	16	NA	CASSPPSGGGYNEQFF	TGTGCCAGCAGCCCTCCAAGCGGAGGGGGGTACAATGAGCAGTTCTTC
TRBV4-1	many	TRBJ2-2	17	NA	CASSQVRAGVNTGELFF	TGCGCCAGCAGCCAAGTTAGGGCAGGGGTGAACACCGGGGAGCTGTTTTTT
TRBV9	NA	TRBJ2-7	15	TRBD1	CASSEGQGLTYEQYF	TGTGCCAGCAGCGAGGGACAGGGATTAACCTACGAGCAGTACTTC
TRBV6-2/TRBV6-3	many	TRBJ2-1	18	NA	CASSYRFGPGAEGDEQFF	TGTGCCAGCAGTTACCGATTTGGTCCAGGGGCCGAGGGGGATGAGCAGTTCTTC
TRBV11-2	many	TRBJ1-1	14	NA	CASSLNWGNTEAFF	TGTGCCAGCAGCTTAAATTGGGGGAACACTGAAGCTTTCTTT
TRBV24-1	many	TRBJ2-1	19	NA	CATSGAPGGEKSSYNEQFF	TGTGCCACCAGTGGCGCCCCAGGGGGGGAGAAAAGCTCCTACAATGAGCAGTTCTTC